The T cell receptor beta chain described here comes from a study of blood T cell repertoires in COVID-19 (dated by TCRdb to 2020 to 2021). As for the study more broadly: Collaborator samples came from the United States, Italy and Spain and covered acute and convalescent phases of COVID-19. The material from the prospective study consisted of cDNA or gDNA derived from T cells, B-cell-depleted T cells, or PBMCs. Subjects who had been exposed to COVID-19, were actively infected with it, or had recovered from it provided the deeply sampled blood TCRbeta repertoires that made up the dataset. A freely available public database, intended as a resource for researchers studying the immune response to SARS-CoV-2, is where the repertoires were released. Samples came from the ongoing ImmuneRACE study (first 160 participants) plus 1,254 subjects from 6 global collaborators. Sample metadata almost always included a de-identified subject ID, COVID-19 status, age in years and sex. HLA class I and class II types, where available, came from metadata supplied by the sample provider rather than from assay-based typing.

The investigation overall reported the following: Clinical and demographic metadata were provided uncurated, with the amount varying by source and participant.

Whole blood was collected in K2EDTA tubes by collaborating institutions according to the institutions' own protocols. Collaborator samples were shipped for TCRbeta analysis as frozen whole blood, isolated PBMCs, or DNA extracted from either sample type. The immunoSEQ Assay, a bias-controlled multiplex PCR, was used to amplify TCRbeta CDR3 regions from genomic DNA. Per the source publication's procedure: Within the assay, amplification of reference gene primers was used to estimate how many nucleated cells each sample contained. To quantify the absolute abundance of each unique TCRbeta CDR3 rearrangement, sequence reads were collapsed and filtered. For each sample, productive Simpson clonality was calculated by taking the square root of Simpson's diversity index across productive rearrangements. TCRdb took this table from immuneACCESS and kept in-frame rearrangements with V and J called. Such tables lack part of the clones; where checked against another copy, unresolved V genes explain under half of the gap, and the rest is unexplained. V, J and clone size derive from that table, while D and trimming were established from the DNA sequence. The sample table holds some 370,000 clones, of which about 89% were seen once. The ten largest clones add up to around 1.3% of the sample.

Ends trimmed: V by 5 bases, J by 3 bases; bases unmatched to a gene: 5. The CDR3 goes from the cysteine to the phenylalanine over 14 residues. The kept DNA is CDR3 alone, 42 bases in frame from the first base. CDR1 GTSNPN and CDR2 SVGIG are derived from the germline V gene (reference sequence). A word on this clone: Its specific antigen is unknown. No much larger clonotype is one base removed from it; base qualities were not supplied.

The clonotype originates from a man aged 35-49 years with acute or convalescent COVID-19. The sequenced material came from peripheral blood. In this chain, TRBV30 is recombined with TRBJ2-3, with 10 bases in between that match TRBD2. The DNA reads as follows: TGTGCCTGGGAATTAGCGGGAGGAACAGATACGCAGTATTTT. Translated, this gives CAWELAGGTDTQYF.